These 30 T cell receptor beta chains came from one sample sequenced in a study of shared T cell receptors in the human thymus. Clones were sequenced by immunoSEQ multiplex PCR, and TCRdb holds only the in-frame ones, with some missing. The sample lists 55,000 to 75,000 clones, about 95% occurring once. The specimen sequenced was thymocytes. Receptors originate from a human donor.

The CDR3 spells CASSQDRRGYEQYF. The CDR3 nucleotides are TGCGCCAGCAGCCAAGATAGAAGGGGCTACGAGCAGTACTTC. The chain couples TRBV4-3 to TRBJ2-7, with D maybe TRBD1 (5 bases). This CDR3 region has 14 residues. Germline values: CDR1 LGHNA, CDR2 YSLEER. Trimming shortened V by 0 bases and J by 3 bases, and 9 bases separated the two germline ends.

The table lists this clone with a count of one. The rearrangement links TRBV18 to TRBJ2-7, with a weak D call TRBD2 (6 bases). The V end was cut by 6 bases, the J end by 5 bases, with 26 bases between. Germline CDR1 reads KGHSH; CDR2 reads LQKENI. The CDR3 totals 17 residues. For the CDR3, the DNA is TGTGCCAGCTCGCCCCGAGTCACTCTCGGAGGAGGGGACGAGCAGTACTTC. Translating gives CASSPRVTLGGGDEQYF.

The rearrangement links TRBV18 to TRBJ1-3; D remains unclear. The CDR3 sequence is 15 residues long. V shed 1 base and J shed 4 bases, with 11 bases lying between them. CDR1 is KGHSH and CDR2 is LQKENI in the germline V gene. Here the CDR3 reads CASSPRKEIGNTIYF. Written as DNA, the CDR3 is TGTGCCAGCTCACCACGTAAGGAAATCGGAAACACCATATATTTT.

V and J are TRBV7-6 and TRBJ2-7, with 7 bases matching TRBD2. This CDR3 has 15 residues. Looked up from germline, CDR1 is SGHVS and CDR2 is FNYEAQ. With 4 bases clipped from V and 5 bases from J, the junction kept 11 bases outside the gene matches. CDR3 nucleotides: TGTGCCAGCAGCTCCAGAGCGGGGTTTGCCGACGAGCAGTACTTC. This sequence encodes CASSSRAGFADEQYF.

The rearrangement links TRBV18 to TRBJ2-5; unclear D gene. CDR3 size: 16 residues. With 1 base removed from V and 0 bases from J, the gap between germline ends came to 12 bases. The germline gives CDR1 KGHSH, CDR2 LQKENI. Here the CDR3 reads CASSPLYAEYQETQYF. The CDR3 nucleotides are TGTGCCAGCTCACCACTGTACGCAGAGTACCAAGAGACCCAGTACTTC.

This chain connects TRBV4-3 to TRBJ1-1; D might be TRBD1 (5 bases). CDR1 is LGHNA and CDR2 is YSLEER in the germline V gene. Trimming cost V 1 base and J 6 bases, with 18 bases left between them. This CDR3 contains 16 residues. In DNA form, the CDR3 reads TGCGCCAGCAGCCAAGCGCTCAGGGAGGGTTCATCTGAAGCTTTCTTT. This translates into CASSQALREGSSEAFF.

The chain carries TRBV19 and TRBJ1-5; D is unclear. V was trimmed by 7 bases and J by 9 bases, leaving 34 bases between them. Germline CDR1 is LNHDA and CDR2 is SQIVND (reference sequence). This CDR3 is 19 amino acids long. The CDR3 sequence: CASTPTWKGGFRSDLPQHF. In nucleotides, the CDR3 is TGTGCCAGTACCCCCACGTGGAAGGGCGGATTCAGATCAGATCTGCCCCAGCATTTT.

The chain joins TRBV19 to TRBJ2-2; a weak D match, TRBD2 (5 bases). V was cut by 5 bases and J by 0 bases, with 22 bases left in between. This CDR3 has 19 amino acids. Germline V gene data show CDR1 as LNHDA and CDR2 as SQIVND (reference sequence). This CDR3 is CASSRWAVRGFANTGELFF. CDR3 bases: TGTGCCAGTAGTCGGTGGGCTGTAAGAGGGTTCGCGAACACCGGGGAGCTGTTTTTT.

V usage is TRBV14 and J usage is TRBJ2-1, with D possibly TRBD2 on 5 matching bases. This CDR3 region has 12 residues. Trimming stripped 5 bases from V and 4 bases from J, with 6 bases between. Per the germline V gene, CDR1 is SGHDN and CDR2 is FVKESK. The CDR3 protein is CASSGRYNEQFF. The CDR3, as DNA: TGTGCCAGCAGCGGGAGATACAATGAGCAGTTCTTC.

This chain uses TRBV7-9 with TRBJ1-3, with TRBD1 identical over 10 bases. Germline trimming cut 1 base from V and 3 bases from J; bases unmatched to any gene: 3. The germline V gene encodes CDR1 SEHNR and CDR2 FQNEAQ (reference sequence). This CDR3 comprises 16 residues. The CDR3, as DNA: TGTGCCAGCAGCTTAGGACAGGGGGCAGGTGGAAACACCATATATTTT. It translates to CASSLGQGAGGNTIYF.

This clone has just one count. The V call is TRBV29-1, the J call TRBJ2-2; 9 nucleotides agree with TRBD1. Trimming took 3 bases from V and 5 from J; bases not matched to a gene: 4. Germline loops: CDR1 SQVTM, CDR2 ANQGSEA. The CDR3 consists of 14 residues. The DNA for the CDR3 is TGCAGCGTTGAGAACGACAGGGGGACCGGGGAGCTGTTTTTT. It translates to CSVENDRGTGELFF.

The rearrangement links TRBV21-1 to TRBJ2-7; the table assigns TRBD1, which was not confirmed against the DNA. TRBV21-1 is a recognized pseudogene. The CDR3 runs 17 residues. CDR3 coding DNA: TGTGCCAGCAGCACGATCCCGGGACAGGGGGCGAAGTACGAGCAGTACTTC. Protein: CASSTIPGQGAKYEQYF.

The chain has TRBV21-1 and TRBJ2-4; TRBD1 is the table's D call, not checked against the DNA. TRBV21-1 is deemed a pseudogene. There are 16 residues in the CDR3. The CDR3 sequence: CASSTIQDSSQNIQYF. The CDR3 nucleotides read TGTGCCAGCAGCACCATACAGGACAGTAGTCAAAACATTCAGTACTTC.

V usage is TRBV10-3 and J usage is TRBJ1-4; no clear D gene. Germline V gene sequence: CDR1 ENHRY, CDR2 SYGVKD. V was shortened by 2 bases and J by 10 bases, with 20 bases between the two germline ends. The CDR3 length is 16 residues. The DNA for the CDR3 is TGTGCCATCAGTGAGCTCCGGGCCACCACCGTGGGAAAACTGTTTTTT. Protein product: CAISELRATTVGKLFF.

CDR3 nucleotides: TGTGCCAGCAGCTCCCGAGACAGCCCCCAGATGGGGGGGGAGACCCAGTACTTC. This codes for CASSSRDSPQMGGETQYF. The V and J genes are TRBV11-3 and TRBJ2-5; TRBD2 aligns across 7 bases. The V gene's germline CDR1 is SGHNT and CDR2 YENEEA. The CDR3 is 18 residues long. The V segment lost 4 bases and the J segment 5 bases; nucleotides outside the gene matches: 19.

The chain combines TRBV18 with TRBJ1-3; tentative D call: TRBD1 (5 bases). This CDR3 is 17 amino acids long. Trimming pared 2 bases from V and 0 bases from J, leaving 14 bases between. Germline V gene data show CDR1 as KGHSH and CDR2 as LQKENI. The CDR3 DNA is TGTGCCAGCTCACCAACCACAAGGGGAAGCTCTGGAAACACCATATATTTT. Its protein is CASSPTTRGSSGNTIYF.

The CDR3 DNA reads as TGTGCCAGCAGTTACAGGGGGCGGGGAGGTGCAGATACGCAGTATTTT. This gives the protein CASSYRGRGGADTQYF. The rearrangement uses TRBV6-6 and TRBJ2-3; D perhaps matches TRBD1 (7 bases). Germline loops: CDR1 MNHNY, CDR2 SVGAGI (reference sequence). With 2 bases removed from V and 4 bases from J, the gap between germline ends came to 16 bases. This CDR3 is built from 16 residues.

J is TRBJ2-7 and V is TRBV14, with D hard to call. CDR1 is SGHDN and CDR2 is FVKESK in the germline V gene. CDR3 size: 16 residues. Trimming pared 3 bases from V and 4 bases from J, leaving 19 bases between. CDR3 sequence reads: CASSQDHYSLPYEQYF. The CDR3 nucleotides read TGTGCCAGCAGCCAGGACCATTACAGCTTACCTTACGAGCAGTACTTC.

The chain uses TRBV14 and TRBJ2-7; tentative D call: TRBD2 (6 bases). CDR3 size: 15 residues. Per the germline V gene, CDR1 is SGHDN and CDR2 is FVKESK. Trimming left V 0 bases short and J 0 bases short, with 9 bases between. DNA for the CDR3: TGTGCCAGCAGCCAAGAAGCGGGCCTCTCCTACGAGCAGTACTTC. This encodes CASSQEAGLSYEQYF.

The chain joins TRBV19 to TRBJ2-3; TRBD1 aligns across 7 bases. CDR1 is LNHDA and CDR2 is SQIVND in the germline V gene (reference sequence). The J segment lost 4 bases and the V segment lost 7 bases, leaving 8 bases of the junction unmatched. The length of the CDR3 is 14 residues. Here the CDR3 reads CASIGQAVPDTQYF. CDR3 nucleotide sequence: TGTGCCAGTATCGGACAGGCCGTCCCAGATACGCAGTATTTT.

The J gene is TRBJ2-7, the V gene TRBV28; 9 bases map to TRBD1. The germline gives CDR1 MDHEN, CDR2 SYDVKM. The CDR3 has 16 residues. V trimming: 2 bases; J trimming: 2 bases; junction bases outside the gene matches: 7. Here the CDR3 reads CASSLGDREPTYEQYF. In DNA, the CDR3 is TGTGCCAGCAGTTTAGGGGACAGGGAGCCAACCTACGAGCAGTACTTC.

This clone was seen just once. The chain has TRBV15 and TRBJ1-2; 8 bases match TRBD1. In germline, CDR1 is LNHNV, CDR2 YYDKDF (reference sequence). V gave up 4 bases and J gave up 0 bases; unmatched junction bases: 10. The CDR3 runs to 17 residues. CDR3 sequence reads: CATSTLDRGPTNYGYTF. Written as DNA, the CDR3 is TGTGCCACCAGCACCTTAGACAGGGGACCAACTAACTATGGCTACACCTTC.

The chain is built from TRBV7-9 and TRBJ2-3; D might be TRBD2 (7 bases). V lost 8 bases and J 2 bases, leaving 20 bases between the germline ends. There are 16 residues in the CDR3. Germline loops: CDR1 SEHNR, CDR2 FQNEAQ (reference sequence). The DNA of the CDR3 is TGTGCCAGCTCTGTTCGGACGCGGGGGCACACAGATACGCAGTATTTT. Protein: CASSVRTRGHTDTQYF.

The chain has TRBV15 and TRBJ1-5; 7 bases match TRBD1. This CDR3 is built from 18 residues. Germline V CDR1 and CDR2: LNHNV, YYDKDF (reference sequence). V was pared by 3 bases and J by 0 bases, with 11 bases of the junction left unmatched. CDR3 region: CATSRERDSDYSNQPQHF. The CDR3 DNA reads TGTGCCACCAGCAGGGAGAGGGACAGTGATTATAGCAATCAGCCCCAGCATTTT.

This sequence joins TRBV11-2 and TRBJ1-3; D ambiguous. The CDR3 is 19 residues long. Trimming cost V 1 base and J 2 bases, with 21 bases left between them. Germline lookup yields CDR1 SGHAT and CDR2 FQNNGV. The CDR3 loop reads CASSLARAIGQDAGNTIYF. The CDR3 bases are TGTGCCAGCAGCTTAGCCCGGGCAATAGGTCAGGACGCTGGAAACACCATATATTTT.

This chain links TRBV2 with TRBJ2-3; the match to TRBD2 covers 8 bases. The CDR3 extends over 13 amino acids. Germline V CDR1 and CDR2: SNHLY, FYNNEI. Trimming removed 11 bases from V and 6 bases from J; junction bases left unmatched: 10. The CDR3 DNA is TGTGCCCGGCTGACGGGGGGGCATGATACGCAGTATTTT. Translating gives CARLTGGHDTQYF.

This clone was recorded only once. The rearrangement uses TRBV5-6 and TRBJ2-7; D perhaps matches TRBD2 (5 bases). V gave up 0 bases and J gave up 4 bases, with 14 bases separating them. CDR1 SGHDT and CDR2 YYEEEE come from the germline V gene. The CDR3 totals 15 residues. The DNA for the CDR3 is TGTGCCAGCAGCTTGGAGGGCTCTGGAGGATACGAGCAGTACTTC. Protein product: CASSLEGSGGYEQYF. The full variable domain, with the rest looked up from reference TRBV5-6 and TRBJ2-7, is DAGVTQSPTHLIKTRGQQVTLRCSPKSGHDTVSWYQQALGQGPQFIFQYYEEEERQRGNFPDRFSGHQFPNYSSELNVNALLLGDSALYLCASSLEGSGGYEQYFGPGTRLTVT.

The chain combines TRBV7-9 with TRBJ2-7; TRBD1 agrees at 10 bases. The V gene end was trimmed by 3 bases and the J gene end by 4 bases; junction bases not matched to a gene: 18. CDR1 SEHNR and CDR2 FQNEAQ come from the germline V gene (reference sequence). This CDR3 has 19 amino acids. The CDR3 DNA reads TGTGCCAGCAGCTTCGGCCCGGGACAGGGGCTAGGTCCCCTATACGAGCAGTACTTC. Encoded protein: CASSFGPGQGLGPLYEQYF.

CDR3 DNA sequence: TGTGCCAGCAGTTTCCAGACCATAAAGAATGAAAAACTGTTTTTT. The encoded protein is CASSFQTIKNEKLFF. The V and J genes are TRBV27 and TRBJ1-4; D not resolved. There are 15 residues in the CDR3. Germline V gene sequence: CDR1 MNHEY, CDR2 SMNVEV (reference sequence). V was clipped by 3 bases and J by 5 bases, with 13 bases between them. The complete variable domain, with remaining parts taken from reference TRBV27 and TRBJ1-4, reads EAQVTQNPRYLITVTGKKLTVTCSQNMNHEYMSWYRQDPGLGLRQIYYSMNVEVTDKGDVPEGYKVSRKEKRNFPLILESPSPNQTSLYFCASSFQTIKNEKLFFGSGTQLSVL.

The gene calls are TRBV18 and TRBJ2-1; TRBD2 is a possible D gene (5 bases). CDR3 length equals 14 residues. V dropped 6 bases and J dropped 7 bases, with 16 bases sitting between them. Germline loops: CDR1 KGHSH, CDR2 LQKENI. CDR3 DNA sequence: TGTGCCAGCTCCGTCTCTCGGGGTAAAAATGAGCAGTTCTTC. Translation gives CASSVSRGKNEQFF. Filled out from reference TRBV18 and TRBJ2-1, the complete variable domain reads NAGVMQNPRHLVRRRGQEARLRCSPMKGHSHVYWYRQLPEEGLKFMVYLQKENIIDESGMPKERFSAEFPKEGPSILRIQQVVRGDSAAYFCASSVSRGKNEQFFGPGTRLTVL.